The present TCR beta chain was sequenced within a study of T-cell reconstitution after alpha-beta-depleted transplantation in children. V was pared by 4 bases and J by 0 bases, with 3 bases of the junction left unmatched. Germline V gives CDR1 MDHEN, CDR2 SYDVKM. The CDR3 runs 15 residues. This clonotype showed up many times. This sample's TCRbeta library carried unique molecular identifier barcodes. Using its own MiXCR run on the PCR reads, TCRdb lists one record per CDR3 protein. The table records 600,000 to 700,000 distinct CDR3 sequences, around a sixth of them present only once. The source of this sequence is a human donor who donated a stem cell graft to a child with acute myeloid leukemia. This specimen was PBMCs from the stem cell graft donor, taken from the stem cell graft. The chain couples TRBV28 to TRBJ2-1, with 7 bases aligning to TRBD2. The DNA for the CDR3 is TGTGCCAGCAGTTCAGCGGGGAGCTCCTACAATGAGCAGTTCTTC. The encoded protein is CASSSAGSSYNEQFF.